This record looks at one T cell receptor beta chain sequence and its context. This entry belongs to a study of blood T cell repertoires in COVID-19. About the research overall: There were acute and convalescent COVID-19 samples, and they came from the United States, Italy and Spain. Nucleic acid was either cDNA or gDNA, and it came from T cells, B-cell-depleted T cells, or PBMCs.

Patients of the Seattle cohort, enrolled during active infection, were followed longitudinally. How the authors handled the data: Using reference gene primer amplification, nucleated cell counts were estimated. TCRdb's table, derived via immunoSEQ multiplex PCR, lists solely in-frame clones and lacks some. V, J and clone size were drawn from that table, and D and trimming were deduced from the DNA. The data contain over 85,000 clones, around 82% of them seen just once; the ten biggest clones take up around 2.9%. The CDR3 loop spans 12 amino acids. Germline-derived CDR1 and CDR2 are SQVTM and ANQGSEA. The germline V and J ends were trimmed by 7 bases and 0 bases, with 4 bases remaining between them.

The sample consisted of peripheral blood. The chain carries TRBV29-1 and TRBJ2-6; unclear D gene. The source is an elderly woman with COVID-19, enrolled during active disease. The chain's CDR3 is CSAYSGANVLTF. CDR3 coding DNA: TGCAGCGCTTACTCTGGGGCCAACGTCCTGACTTTC.